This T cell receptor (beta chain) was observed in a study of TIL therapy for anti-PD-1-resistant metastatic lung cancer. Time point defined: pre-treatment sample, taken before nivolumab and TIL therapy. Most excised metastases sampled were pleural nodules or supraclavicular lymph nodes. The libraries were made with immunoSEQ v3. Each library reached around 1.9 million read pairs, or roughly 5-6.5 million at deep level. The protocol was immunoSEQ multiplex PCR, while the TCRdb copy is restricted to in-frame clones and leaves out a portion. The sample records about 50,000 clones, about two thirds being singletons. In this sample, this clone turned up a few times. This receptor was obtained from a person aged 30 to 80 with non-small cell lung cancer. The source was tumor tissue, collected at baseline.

CDR3 protein: CASSQDQETQYF. As DNA, the CDR3 is TGTGCCAGCAGCCAGGACCAAGAGACCCAGTACTTC. J is TRBJ2-5 and V is TRBV4-2; D is unresolved. This CDR3 comprises 12 residues. Germline assignment: CDR1 LGHNA and CDR2 YNFKEQ. V lost 3 bases and J lost 0, with 2 bases in between.